The 9 T cell receptor beta chains reported below all come from one sample, sequenced in a study of brain T cells in children with intractable seizures. This table comes from immunoSEQ multiplex PCR, and its TCRdb copy is limited to in-frame clones, with some not included. This table has 340,000 or so clones, about 94% appearing once. Time point in this sample: blood from clinic visit 5 months post-surgery; TSC patient then seizure free. Sequences were derived from peripheral blood, sampled about 5 months after surgery. Receptors were obtained from a boy in the first two years of life with tuberous sclerosis and intractable seizures.

The CDR3 DNA follows: TGTGCCAGCAGCTTAGCGGGGGAGACTAATGAAAAACTGTTTTTT. Translating gives CASSLAGETNEKLFF. The chain uses TRBV7-9 and TRBJ1-4; weak D call: TRBD1 (5 bases). CDR1 and CDR2 from the germline V gene are SEHNR and FQNEAQ (reference sequence). The ends were cut back, 0 bases at V and 2 bases at J, with 7 bases in the middle. This CDR3 contains 15 residues.

This clone was counted a few times. V usage is TRBV21-1 and J usage is TRBJ2-5; the listed D gene, TRBD2, was not tested against the DNA. TRBV21-1 is an annotated pseudogene. CDR3 length: 15 residues. CDR3 loop: CASRSLAGVGETQYF. DNA for the CDR3: TGTGCCAGCAGATCTCTAGCGGGAGTGGGGGAGACCCAGTACTTC.

This clone came up once. The chain recombines TRBV29-1 with TRBJ1-4, with TRBD1 as a possible D gene (5 bases). V dropped 7 bases and J dropped 5 bases, with 11 bases sitting between them. There are 12 residues in the CDR3. From germline, CDR1 is SQVTM and CDR2 ANQGSEA. For the CDR3, the DNA is TGCAGCGCCCTTGGGGGAAATGAAAAACTGTTTTTT. It encodes CSALGGNEKLFF.

V gene TRBV11-2 combines with J gene TRBJ2-7; TRBD2 aligns across 10 bases. The V segment lost 2 bases and the J segment 2 bases; nucleotides outside the gene matches: 9. This CDR3 is 17 amino acids long. Germline loops: CDR1 SGHAT, CDR2 FQNNGV. Here the CDR3 reads CASSLFTSGIRTYEQYF. In DNA form, the CDR3 reads TGTGCCAGCAGCTTATTTACTAGCGGGATACGAACCTACGAGCAGTACTTC.

The rearrangement links TRBV19 to TRBJ1-1; weak D call: TRBD1 (5 bases). V lost 6 bases and J lost 8, with 19 bases in between. CDR3 length: 14 amino acids. The germline gives CDR1 LNHDA, CDR2 SQIVND (reference sequence). CDR3 amino acids: CASSAGTIFGEAFF. The CDR3 DNA follows: TGTGCCAGTAGCGCCGGGACTATCTTTGGGGAAGCTTTCTTT.

The rearrangement uses TRBV25-1 and TRBJ1-3, with D unresolved. V was cut by 4 bases and J by 3 bases, with 7 bases left in between. The CDR3 has 13 residues. In germline, CDR1 is MGHDK, CDR2 SYGVNS. The CDR3 region has the DNA TGTGCCAGCAGTGGGGTTTTTGGAAACACCATATATTTT. The encoded protein is CASSGVFGNTIYF. The variable domain in full, with the rest retrieved from reference TRBV25-1 and TRBJ1-3, is EADIYQTPRYLVIGTGKKITLECSQTMGHDKMYWYQQDPGMELHLIHYSYGVNSTEKGDLSSESTVSRIRTEHFPLTLESARPSHTSQYLCASSGVFGNTIYFGEGSWLTVV.

This chain connects TRBV3-1 (or the pseudogene TRBV3-2) to TRBJ2-5; 9 bases are shared with TRBD1. With 0 bases clipped from V and 5 bases from J, the junction kept 7 bases outside the gene matches. Per germline, CDR1 LGHDT and CDR2 YNNKEL (reference sequence). The CDR3 loop spans 16 amino acids. Here the CDR3 DNA reads TGTGCCAGCAGCCAAGATCCCGGGACAGGGACGGAGACCCAGTACTTC. This sequence encodes CASSQDPGTGTETQYF.

The J gene is TRBJ1-1, the V gene TRBV30; no definite D call. V lost 2 bases and J lost 10, with 17 bases in between. This CDR3 comprises 13 residues. Germline lookup yields CDR1 GTSNPN and CDR2 SVGIG (reference sequence). The CDR3 is CAWSRGPVEVAFF. For the CDR3, the DNA is TGTGCCTGGAGTCGAGGTCCGGTCGAGGTAGCTTTCTTT.

The chain couples TRBV5-1 to TRBJ2-3, with D unclear. V shed 0 bases and J shed 2 bases, with 10 bases lying between them. Germline CDR1 SGHRS, CDR2 YFSETQ. CDR3 size: 15 residues. CDR3 sequence (DNA): TGCGCCAGCAGCTTGGGGTTAGCCATCACAGATACGCAGTATTTT. Amino acids: CASSLGLAITDTQYF.